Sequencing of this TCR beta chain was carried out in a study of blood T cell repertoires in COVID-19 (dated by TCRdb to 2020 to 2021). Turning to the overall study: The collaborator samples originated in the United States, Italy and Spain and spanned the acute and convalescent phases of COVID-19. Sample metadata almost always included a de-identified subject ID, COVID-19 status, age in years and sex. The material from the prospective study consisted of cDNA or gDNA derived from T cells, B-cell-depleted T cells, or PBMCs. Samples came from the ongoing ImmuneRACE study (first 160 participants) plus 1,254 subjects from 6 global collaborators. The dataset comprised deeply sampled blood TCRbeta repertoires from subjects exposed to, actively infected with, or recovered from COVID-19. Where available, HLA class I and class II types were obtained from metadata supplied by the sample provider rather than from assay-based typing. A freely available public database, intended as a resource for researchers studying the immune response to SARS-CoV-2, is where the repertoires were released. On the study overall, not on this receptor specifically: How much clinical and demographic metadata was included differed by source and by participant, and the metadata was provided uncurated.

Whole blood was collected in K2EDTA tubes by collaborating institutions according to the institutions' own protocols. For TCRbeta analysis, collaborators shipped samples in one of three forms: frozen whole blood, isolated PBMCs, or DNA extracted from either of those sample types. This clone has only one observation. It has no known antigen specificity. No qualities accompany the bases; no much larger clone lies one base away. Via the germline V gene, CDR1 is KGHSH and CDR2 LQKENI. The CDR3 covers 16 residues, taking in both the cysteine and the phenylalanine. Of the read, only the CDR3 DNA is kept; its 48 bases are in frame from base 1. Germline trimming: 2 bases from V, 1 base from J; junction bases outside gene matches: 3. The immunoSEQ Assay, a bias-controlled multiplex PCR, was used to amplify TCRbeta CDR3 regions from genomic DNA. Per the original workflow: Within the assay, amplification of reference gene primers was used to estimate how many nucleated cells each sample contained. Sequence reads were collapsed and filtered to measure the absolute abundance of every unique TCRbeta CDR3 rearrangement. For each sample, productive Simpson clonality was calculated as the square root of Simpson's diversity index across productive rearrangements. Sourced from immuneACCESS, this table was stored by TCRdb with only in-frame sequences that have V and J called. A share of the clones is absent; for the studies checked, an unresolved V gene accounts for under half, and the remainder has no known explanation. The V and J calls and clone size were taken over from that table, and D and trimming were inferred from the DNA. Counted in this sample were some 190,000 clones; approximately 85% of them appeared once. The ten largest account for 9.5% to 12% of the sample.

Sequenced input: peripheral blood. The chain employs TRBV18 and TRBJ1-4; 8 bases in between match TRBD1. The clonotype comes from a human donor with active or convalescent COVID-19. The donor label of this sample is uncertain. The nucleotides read TGTGCCAGCTCACCAGGGACAGGCGTAACTAATGAAAAACTGTTTTTT. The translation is CASSPGTGVTNEKLFF.